The rows below give T cell receptor beta chains drawn from one sample of a study of type 1 regulatory T cells. TCRdb called the reads again in MiXCR, with one record for every CDR3 protein. In the table there are approximately 42,000 distinct CDR3 sequences, 10% to 15% of which are singletons. No antigen has been identified for these receptors. Source material: cultured non-Tr1 T cells, either the whole culture or a sorted T cell fraction (not recorded which). These receptors were collected from a human donor in good health. Each CDR3 is given with its conserved first and last residue. D genes are given only for firm matches. Rows may omit the clone size; those that give it use once, few, many or a size class.

few	TRBV25-1	TRBJ2-1	TRBD2	14	CASRSSLAGDLQFF	TGTGCCAGCCGTAGTAGTCTAGCGGGAGATCTTCAGTTCTTC
many	TRBV5-4	TRBJ1-2	TRBD1	15	CASSLAGTGVGGYTF	TGTGCCAGCAGCTTGGCCGGGACAGGGGTCGGTGGCTACACCTTC
few	TRBV7-9	TRBJ1-2	NA	15	CASSLAAGKDGFYTF	TGTGCCAGCAGCTTAGCCGCAGGAAAGGATGGATTCTACACCTTC
medium-sized	TRBV5-1	TRBJ2-1	TRBD2	15	CASSPGTSGSYEQFF	TGCGCCAGCAGCCCCGGGACTAGCGGGAGCTATGAGCAGTTCTTC
many	TRBV20-1	TRBJ1-5	TRBD1	17	CSASGSGGTYSNQPQHF	TGCAGTGCTAGTGGGTCAGGGGGGACTTATAGCAATCAGCCCCAGCATTTT
NA	TRBV7-2	TRBJ2-2	TRBD1	16	CASRDWTGWSTGELFF	TGTGCCAGCAGAGACTGGACAGGGTGGAGCACCGGGGAGCTGTTTTTT
NA	TRBV18	TRBJ2-5	NA	12	CASSLERETQYF	TGTGCCAGCTCCCTCGAAAGGGAGACCCAGTACTTC
many	TRBV7-6	TRBJ2-3	NA	16	CASSSLTGYSTDTQYF	TGTGCCAGCAGCTCCCTTACTGGGTATAGCACAGATACGCAGTATTTT
many	TRBV20-1	TRBJ2-5	TRBD2	14	CSLPAGGPRETQYF	TGCAGCCTGCCAGCGGGAGGGCCGCGAGAGACCCAGTACTTC
NA	TRBV7-3	TRBJ1-1	TRBD1	16	CASSLNPTGGNTEAFF	TGTGCCAGCAGCTTAAACCCGACAGGGGGGAACACTGAAGCTTTCTTT
few	TRBV5-1	TRBJ2-1	NA	14	CASSSRARYNEQFF	TGCGCCAGCAGCTCGCGGGCAAGATACAATGAGCAGTTCTTC